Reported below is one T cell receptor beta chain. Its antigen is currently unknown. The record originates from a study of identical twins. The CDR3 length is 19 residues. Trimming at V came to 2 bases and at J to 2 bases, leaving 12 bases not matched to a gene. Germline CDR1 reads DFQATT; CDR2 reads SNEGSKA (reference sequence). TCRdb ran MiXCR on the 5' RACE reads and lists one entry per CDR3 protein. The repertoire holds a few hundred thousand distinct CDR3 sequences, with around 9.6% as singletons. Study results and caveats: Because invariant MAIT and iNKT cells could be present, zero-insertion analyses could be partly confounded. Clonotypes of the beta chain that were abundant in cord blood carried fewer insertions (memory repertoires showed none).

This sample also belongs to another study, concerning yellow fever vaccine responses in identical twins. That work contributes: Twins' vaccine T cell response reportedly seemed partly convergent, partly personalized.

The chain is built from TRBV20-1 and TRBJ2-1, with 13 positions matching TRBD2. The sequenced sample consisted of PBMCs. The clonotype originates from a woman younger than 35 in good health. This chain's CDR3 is CSARHPGTSGVPAYNEQFF. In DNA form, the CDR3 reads TGCAGTGCTAGACACCCCGGGACTAGCGGGGTGCCTGCCTACAATGAGCAGTTCTTC.